What follows are 17 T cell receptor beta chains derived from one specimen sequenced in a study of PD-L1 blockade in urothelial cancer. This sample's time point: peripheral blood 6 weeks after treatment start. Profiling relied on immunoSEQ multiplex PCR, and the TCRdb table lists in-frame clones only, not all of them. The repertoire has 35,000 to 50,000 clones, 83% of them found once; the top ten carry less than 15%. Sample: PBMCs, taken around atezolizumab (anti-PD-L1) treatment. The receptors here all came from a man aged 60-69 years with urothelial cancer.

This clone was observed a single time. V gene TRBV10-3 combines with J gene TRBJ2-7; 9 positions match TRBD2. Trimming removed 2 bases from V and 2 bases from J; junction bases left unmatched: 1. CDR1 and CDR2 (germline): ENHRY, SYGVKD. CDR3 length equals 14 residues. In nucleotides, the CDR3 is TGTGCCATCAGTGAGGGCGGGGGGGCCTACGAGCAGTACTTC. Its protein is CAISEGGGAYEQYF.

V and J are TRBV5-1 and TRBJ2-7; 11 nucleotides match TRBD1. CDR3 length: 16 amino acids. Germline CDR1 reads SGHRS; CDR2 reads YFSETQ. With V trimmed by 4 bases and J by 0 bases, 6 bases remained unmatched. The CDR3 DNA sequence: TGCGCCAGCAGCCCTACCGGGACAGGGGGCTCCTACGAGCAGTACTTC. It is translated as CASSPTGTGGSYEQYF.

The rearrangement joins TRBV7-9 to TRBJ1-4; D is unclear. This CDR3 contains 16 residues. V lost 1 base and J lost 0, with 9 bases in between. Looked up from germline, CDR1 is SEHNR and CDR2 is FQNEAQ (reference sequence). The CDR3 DNA sequence: TGTGCCAGCAGCTTAGTCTCCGGTGCAACTAATGAAAAACTGTTTTTT. Translated: CASSLVSGATNEKLFF.

V is TRBV2 and J is TRBJ1-1; weak D call: TRBD1 (5 bases). With 4 bases removed from V and 1 base from J, the gap between germline ends came to 10 bases. CDR1 is SNHLY and CDR2 is FYNNEI in the germline V gene. The CDR3 is 14 residues long. CDR3 protein: CASSVGRANTEAFF. The CDR3 nucleotides read TGTGCCAGCAGTGTGGGCAGGGCGAACACTGAAGCTTTCTTT.

The CDR3 nucleotides read TGTGCCAGCAGCTCAGGGGGGACAGACTATGGCTACACCTTC. This gives the protein CASSSGGTDYGYTF. The chain links TRBV9 to TRBJ1-2, with 7 positions matching TRBD1. V shed 4 bases and J 3 bases; nucleotides not matched to a gene: 6. Germline V lookup: CDR1 SGDLS, CDR2 YYNGEE. CDR3 size: 14 residues.

V is TRBV4-1 and J is TRBJ2-7; 8 bases line up with TRBD1. The germline V gene encodes CDR1 MGHRA and CDR2 YSYEKL. CDR3 size: 15 residues. The ends lost 0 bases at V and 4 bases at J; junction bases unmatched: 5. CDR3 nucleotide sequence: TGCGCCAGCAGCCAAGACAGGACAGGGAGGTACGAGCAGTACTTC. This encodes CASSQDRTGRYEQYF.

The chain employs TRBV19 and TRBJ1-6, with D possibly being TRBD1 (6 bases). The CDR3 has 14 amino acids. V lost 7 bases, J lost 6 bases, and 13 bases lay in between. CDR1 is LNHDA, CDR2 SQIVND, per germline (reference sequence). In DNA, the CDR3 is TGTGCCAGTACCCCACAGGGCTCTAATTCACCCCTCCACTTT. As protein: CASTPQGSNSPLHF. Based on the CDR3 plus reference TRBV19 and TRBJ1-6, the full variable domain is DGGITQSPKYLFRKEGQNVTLSCEQNLNHDAMYWYRQDPGQGLRLIYYSQIVNDFQKGDIAEGYSVSREKKESFPLTVTSAQKNPTAFYLCASTPQGSNSPLHFGNGTRLTVT.

This sequence joins TRBV4-1 and TRBJ2-7; D is ambiguous. CDR1 is MGHRA and CDR2 is YSYEKL in the germline V gene. The V gene lost 4 bases and the J gene lost 4 bases, with 11 bases spanning the gap. The CDR3 contains 13 residues. This chain's CDR3 is CASSPSHRYEQYF. CDR3 bases: TGCGCCAGCAGCCCCTCGCATCGGTACGAGCAGTACTTC.

This chain joins TRBV28 and TRBJ2-7; D unresolved. The germline V gene has CDR1 MDHEN and CDR2 SYDVKM. Trimming stripped 4 bases from V and 6 bases from J, with 10 bases between. The CDR3 sequence is 12 residues long. This CDR3 reads CASSSRTAEQYF. The CDR3 DNA reads as TGTGCCAGCAGTTCAAGAACTGCCGAGCAGTACTTC.

V and J are TRBV11-2 and TRBJ2-7; TRBD2 might be the D (6 bases). CDR3 length equals 15 residues. Germline V gene lookup returns CDR1 SGHAT and CDR2 FQNNGV. The ends were cut back, 4 bases at V and 2 bases at J, with 15 bases in the middle. DNA of the CDR3: TGTGCCAGCAGCTGGATAGCGACGGGGGCCTACGAGCAGTACTTC. Translated, it gives CASSWIATGAYEQYF.

V gene TRBV19 combines with J gene TRBJ1-1; D is perhaps TRBD1 (5 bases). This CDR3 region has 14 residues. From germline, CDR1 is LNHDA and CDR2 SQIVND (reference sequence). Deletions cut 3 bases from V and 1 base from J, with 9 bases between. CDR3 region: CASSIGGENTEAFF. The DNA for the CDR3 is TGTGCCAGTAGTATTGGAGGGGAGAACACTGAAGCTTTCTTT.

This clone was counted a few times. The rearrangement links TRBV10-3 to TRBJ1-1, with 8 nucleotides matching TRBD1. The length of the CDR3 is 15 residues. CDR1 and CDR2 (germline): ENHRY, SYGVKD. With 6 bases clipped from V and 1 base from J, the junction kept 7 bases outside the gene matches. CDR3: CAIRATGAENTEAFF. Here the CDR3 DNA reads TGTGCCATCAGGGCGACAGGGGCCGAGAACACTGAAGCTTTCTTT.

The genes are TRBV27 and TRBJ2-2, with 11 bases matching TRBD1. The V segment lost 4 bases and the J segment 0 bases; nucleotides outside the gene matches: 10. CDR1 is MNHEY and CDR2 is SMNVEV in the germline V gene (reference sequence). The CDR3 is made up of 19 amino acids. The CDR3 protein is CASSWRRTGGFANTGELFF. The CDR3 bases are TGTGCCAGCAGTTGGCGACGGACAGGGGGCTTCGCGAACACCGGGGAGCTGTTTTTT.

The chain employs TRBV19 and TRBJ1-6, with TRBD1 matching over 7 bases. J lost 7 bases, V lost 5 bases, and 8 bases had no gene match. This CDR3 is 15 amino acids long. Germline V gene data show CDR1 as LNHDA and CDR2 as SQIVND (reference sequence). The CDR3 nucleotides read TGTGCCAGTAGTCCGCGACAGGGCGGAAATTCACCCCTCCACTTT. Protein: CASSPRQGGNSPLHF.

CDR3 protein: CSARVLRGAFF. CDR3 sequence (DNA): TGCAGTGCTAGAGTGTTGCGAGGGGCTTTCTTT. V usage is TRBV20-1 and J usage is TRBJ1-1; unclear D gene. The germline V and J ends were trimmed by 1 base and 11 bases, with 11 bases remaining between them. This CDR3 region has 11 residues. Germline CDR1 and CDR2: DFQATT and SNEGSKA (reference sequence).

The chain joins TRBV11-1 to TRBJ1-2; D not resolved. The CDR3 runs 13 residues. V was cut by 2 bases and J by 6 bases, with 10 bases left in between. CDR1 SGHAT and CDR2 FQDESV come from the germline V gene (reference sequence). For the CDR3, the DNA is TGTGCCAGCAGCTTAACATTTTCGAATGGCTACACCTTC. Residues: CASSLTFSNGYTF.

The chain carries TRBV6-5 and TRBJ2-7, with TRBD2 matching 7 bases. This CDR3 spans 15 amino acids. V shed 6 bases, J shed 1 base, and the junction held 9 bases outside the gene matches. Germline-derived CDR1 and CDR2 are MNHEY and SVGAGI. The CDR3 region has the DNA TGTGCCAGCAGCCGCGGGGAGGGTAGGTCCTACGAGCAGTACTTC. Encoded protein: CASSRGEGRSYEQYF.